The 4 T cell receptor beta chains listed next were all sequenced from one sample in a study of control samples from healthy donors and cancer patients. Using immunoSEQ multiplex PCR, the repertoire was profiled, and TCRdb retains in-frame clones only, with some absent. The sample carries 90,000 to 110,000 clones, about 89% recorded once. Sample: blood. Receptors originate from a woman aged 45-65 years in good health.

In its sample, this clone was seen a few times. The chain employs TRBV19 and TRBJ1-1; the D is unclear. The germline V gene has CDR1 LNHDA and CDR2 SQIVND (reference sequence). The CDR3 runs 11 residues. Trimming took off 1 base at V and 5 bases at J, with 2 bases between the two ends. The CDR3 is CASSIGTEAFF. The CDR3 DNA sequence: TGTGCCAGTAGTATAGGTACTGAAGCTTTCTTT. The variable domain in full, completed from reference TRBV19 and TRBJ1-1, reads DGGITQSPKYLFRKEGQNVTLSCEQNLNHDAMYWYRQDPGQGLRLIYYSQIVNDFQKGDIAEGYSVSREKKESFPLTVTSAQKNPTAFYLCASSIGTEAFFGQGTRLTVV.

The genes are TRBV7-2 and TRBJ2-7; 9 bases are shared with TRBD2. The germline V gene has CDR1 SGHTA and CDR2 FQGNSA. This CDR3 has 18 amino acids. J was trimmed by 9 bases and V by 2 bases; bases with no gene match: 20. The CDR3 is CASSLSPEVRGRARVQYV. The CDR3 DNA follows: TGTGCCAGCAGCTTATCCCCTGAGGTACGCGGGAGGGCCCGTGTGCAGTACGTC.

This clone occurred once. The DNA is omitted, as the CDR3 cannot be located on it reliably, and the CDR3 follows TCRdb's listing. The chain employs TRBV6-5 and TRBJ1-2; the table calls TRBD1, which could not be checked here. The V gene's germline CDR1 is MNHEY and CDR2 SVGAGI. Including both end residues, the CDR3 is 12 amino acids long. CDR3 region: CASSFGQGAFTF.

The gene calls are TRBV5-1 and TRBJ2-5, with D possibly TRBD1 on 7 matching bases. The germline gives CDR1 SGHRS, CDR2 YFSETQ. V dropped 4 bases and J dropped 1 base, with 11 bases sitting between them. This CDR3 has 14 residues. The CDR3 sequence: CASSPRDSQETQYF. The CDR3, as DNA: TGCGCCAGCAGCCCGCGGGACAGCCAAGAGACCCAGTACTTC.